The next 29 T cell receptor beta chains were all read from a single sample in a study of patients and donors after allogeneic stem cell transplantation. Each CDR3 protein gets one entry after TCRdb re-called the RT-PCR reads with MiXCR. The data hold 150,000 to 200,000 distinct CDR3 sequences, with approximately 30% observed a single time. Sequencing used blood, either unsorted or a sorted T cell fraction (not recorded which). These receptors were taken from a human donor who was either an allogeneic HSCT recipient or a stem cell or donor lymphocyte infusion donor (not recorded which). It is not recorded whose cells these are; they may come from a transplant donor.

This chain connects TRBV9 to TRBJ2-5, with D hard to call. The germline CDR1 and CDR2 sequences are SGDLS and YYNGEE. The CDR3 is made up of 14 amino acids. The V end lost 4 bases, the J end lost 5 bases, and 15 bases lay between the germline ends. The CDR3 nucleotides read TGTGCCAGCAGCCCTTTTTCGGTGGGGGAGACCCAGTACTTC. Translated, it gives CASSPFSVGETQYF. Together with reference TRBV9 and TRBJ2-5, the CDR3 gives the full variable domain: DSGVTQTPKHLITATGQRVTLRCSPRSGDLSVYWYQQSLDQGLQFLIQYYNGEERAKGNILERFSAQQFPDLHSELNLSSLELGDSALYFCASSPFSVGETQYFGPGTRLLVL.

This clonotype was seen a handful of times. The chain uses TRBV20-1 and TRBJ1-5, with 8 bases that match TRBD1. The length of the CDR3 is 13 residues. The germline V gene has CDR1 DFQATT and CDR2 SNEGSKA (reference sequence). V shed 1 base and J 9 bases; nucleotides not matched to a gene: 5. The CDR3 loop is CSARAGTGRPQHF. In DNA form, the CDR3 reads TGCAGTGCTAGAGCGGGGACAGGTCGGCCCCAGCATTTT.

The rearrangement uses TRBV7-8 and TRBJ2-1, with TRBD2 matching 7 bases. The CDR3 is 17 amino acids. CDR1 is SGHVS and CDR2 is FQNEAQ in the germline V gene. Trimming at V came to 4 bases and at J to 6 bases, leaving 15 bases not matched to a gene. The CDR3 DNA sequence: TGTGCCAGCAGCTCCGGATCCGGGACTATCGTTGGCAATGAGCAGTTCTTC. Translation gives CASSSGSGTIVGNEQFF.

The J gene is TRBJ2-1, the V gene TRBV7-2, with 9 bases that match TRBD2. In germline, CDR1 is SGHTA, CDR2 FQGNSA. The CDR3 length is 17 residues. V was clipped by 1 base and J by 13 bases; unmatched bases: 17. The CDR3: CASSLGVASGKSHRQFF. As DNA, the CDR3 is TGTGCCAGCAGCTTAGGTGTGGCTAGCGGGAAGTCACACCGACAGTTCTTC.

The chain uses TRBV27 and TRBJ1-6, with D possibly being TRBD1 (5 bases). CDR1 is MNHEY and CDR2 is SMNVEV in the germline V gene (reference sequence). With 5 bases removed from V and 7 bases from J, the gap between germline ends came to 9 bases. The CDR3 length is 13 residues. Here the CDR3 reads CASSPDSNSPLHF. CDR3 coding DNA: TGTGCCAGCAGTCCAGACAGCAATTCACCCCTCCACTTT.

This clonotype was counted ten times or more. The V call is TRBV6-5, the J call TRBJ1-5, with 7 bases identical to TRBD1. The trim removed 4 bases at V and 15 bases at J, leaving 18 bases unmatched. CDR3 length equals 15 residues. Germline CDR1 is MNHEY and CDR2 is SVGAGI. The CDR3 DNA follows: TGTGCCAGCAGTTCGAACAGGGGTACTTACCTAAAGCCGCATTTT. As protein: CASSSNRGTYLKPHF.

This clonotype was found a few times. The chain combines TRBV29-1 with TRBJ2-3, with a tentative D call TRBD2 (6 bases). Deletions cut 6 bases from V and 5 bases from J, with 9 bases between. Germline CDR1 SQVTM, CDR2 ANQGSEA. The CDR3 is 11 amino acids. The CDR3 loop is CSVGTVDTQYF. CDR3 nucleotide sequence: TGCAGCGTGGGGACTGTAGATACGCAGTATTTT.

The rearrangement links TRBV3-1 to TRBJ2-7, with D possibly matching TRBD1 (5 bases). Trimming removed 1 base at V and 2 bases at J, with 12 bases between. CDR3 size: 15 residues. In germline, CDR1 is LGHDT, CDR2 YNNKEL (reference sequence). In DNA, the CDR3 is TGTGCCAGCAGCCAAGGGGGCTGGGCCACCTACGAGCAGTACTTC. This sequence encodes CASSQGGWATYEQYF.

The V gene is TRBV12-3 or TRBV12-4, the J gene TRBJ2-2; TRBD1 is a possible D gene (5 bases). The CDR3 is 16 amino acids. V lost 5 bases to trimming and J lost 6 bases, with 19 bases between them. The DNA for the CDR3 is TGTGCCAGCAGTCAACAGGAGTCGCGCCACCCCGGGGAGCTGTTTTTT. It specifies CASSQQESRHPGELFF.

This clonotype has more than one count but fewer than ten. J is TRBJ2-1 and V is TRBV27, with 7 bases aligning to TRBD2. The CDR3 consists of 16 residues. Losses at the gene ends were 1 base for V and 2 bases for J; bases not matched to a gene: 5. Germline-derived CDR1 and CDR2 are MNHEY and SMNVEV (reference sequence). The CDR3 sequence is CASSLWAGVTYNEQFF. In DNA form, the CDR3 reads TGTGCCAGCAGTTTATGGGCGGGAGTAACCTACAATGAGCAGTTCTTC.

This clonotype was recorded a few times. V gene TRBV3-1 combines with J gene TRBJ1-5; D unresolved. V was clipped by 1 base and J by 7 bases, with 11 bases between them. This CDR3 spans 14 amino acids. CDR1 and CDR2 from the germline V gene are LGHDT and YNNKEL (reference sequence). CDR3 loop: CASSQGLDGQPQHF. The DNA for the CDR3 is TGTGCCAGCAGCCAAGGGCTGGACGGACAGCCCCAGCATTTT.

The rearrangement joins TRBV9 to TRBJ2-1, with TRBD2 identical over 7 bases. Germline CDR1 SGDLS, CDR2 YYNGEE. After removal of 2 bases from V and 3 bases from J, the junction contained 11 bases not matched to a gene. This CDR3 spans 17 amino acids. The CDR3 coding sequence is TGTGCCAGCAGCGTCTACCCCCAGCGGGACCTCTACAATGAGCAGTTCTTC. It translates to CASSVYPQRDLYNEQFF.

This clonotype was observed a few times. The V gene is TRBV15, the J gene TRBJ1-3, with 9 positions matching TRBD1. Germline V gene sequence: CDR1 LNHNV, CDR2 YYDKDF (reference sequence). This CDR3 is built from 17 residues. The ends lost 1 base at V and 0 bases at J; junction bases unmatched: 4. CDR3 in amino acids: CATSRAGTGSSGNTIYF. CDR3 bases: TGTGCCACCAGCAGAGCCGGGACAGGGTCCTCTGGAAACACCATATATTTT.

This chain links TRBV12-5 with TRBJ2-2, with D tentatively TRBD1 (5 bases). Looked up from germline, CDR1 is LGHNT and CDR2 is FRNRAP. The CDR3 has 16 residues. The ends were cut back, 4 bases at V and 2 bases at J, with 14 bases in the middle. The CDR3 spells CASGSPGQGNTGELFF. CDR3 sequence (DNA): TGTGCTAGTGGTTCCCCCGGCCAGGGAAACACCGGGGAGCTGTTTTTT.

This sequence joins TRBV9 and TRBJ2-3; D gene uncertain. This CDR3 has 15 residues. Trimming cost V 0 bases and J 2 bases, with 10 bases left between them. CDR1 is SGDLS, CDR2 YYNGEE, per germline. CDR3 protein: CASSVGDWDTDTQYF. CDR3 DNA sequence: TGTGCCAGCAGCGTAGGGGATTGGGACACAGATACGCAGTATTTT. The complete variable domain, with remaining parts taken from reference TRBV9 and TRBJ2-3, reads DSGVTQTPKHLITATGQRVTLRCSPRSGDLSVYWYQQSLDQGLQFLIQYYNGEERAKGNILERFSAQQFPDLHSELNLSSLELGDSALYFCASSVGDWDTDTQYFGPGTRLTVL.

This clonotype has only one observation. The chain couples TRBV29-1 to TRBJ2-6; no clear D. Germline-derived CDR1 and CDR2 are SQVTM and ANQGSEA. This CDR3 has 14 amino acids. Trimming left V 4 bases short and J 2 bases short, with 9 bases between. The CDR3 loop is CSVVTGTGANVLTF. CDR3 sequence (DNA): TGCAGCGTTGTGACTGGGACTGGGGCCAACGTCCTGACTTTC.

The rearrangement uses TRBV6-5 and TRBJ1-2; a weak D match, TRBD1 (5 bases). Germline values: CDR1 MNHEY, CDR2 SVGAGI. V lost 6 bases and J 5 bases, leaving 19 bases between the germline ends. The CDR3 spans 15 residues. CDR3 protein: CASRMGPGTDYGYTF. In DNA, the CDR3 is TGTGCCAGCAGGATGGGCCCCGGGACTGATTATGGCTACACCTTC.

The genes are TRBV13 and TRBJ1-6; D is unresolved. CDR3 length: 13 residues. V was clipped by 5 bases and J by 12 bases, with 14 bases between them. Germline CDR1 PRHDT, CDR2 FYEKMQ (reference sequence). DNA of the CDR3: TGTGCCAGCAGCCCCGGACTGCTGCAACCCCTCCACTTT. It is translated as CASSPGLLQPLHF.

This chain connects TRBV6-5 to TRBJ2-5, with D maybe TRBD2 (5 bases). The CDR3 is made up of 14 amino acids. V was cut by 0 bases and J by 5 bases, with 10 bases left in between. From germline, CDR1 is MNHEY and CDR2 SVGAGI. The chain's CDR3 is CASSYSRGTETQYF. In DNA, the CDR3 is TGTGCCAGCAGTTACTCTCGGGGTACGGAGACCCAGTACTTC.

This clonotype came up a few times. The V gene is TRBV20-1, the J gene TRBJ1-5; D call uncertain. The germline gives CDR1 DFQATT, CDR2 SNEGSKA (reference sequence). Trimming shortened V by 3 bases and J by 3 bases, and 12 bases separated the two germline ends. This CDR3 region has 14 residues. CDR3 nucleotides: TGCAGTGCTAGCGGAGGGCAGATCAATCAGCCCCAGCATTTT. It codes for CSASGGQINQPQHF.

This clonotype was picked up a small number of times. The gene calls are TRBV12-3 or TRBV12-4 and TRBJ2-7; 9 nucleotides match TRBD1. V lost 5 bases, J lost 5 bases, and 10 bases stayed unmatched. This CDR3 has 15 residues. The CDR3 spells CASSTTGTGPDEQYF. CDR3 sequence (DNA): TGTGCCAGCAGTACTACCGGGACAGGGCCCGACGAGCAGTACTTC.

The V and J genes are TRBV30 and TRBJ1-4; D perhaps matches TRBD1 (6 bases). The CDR3 length is 14 residues. Germline-derived CDR1 and CDR2 are GTSNPN and SVGIG (reference sequence). Trimming took 5 bases from V and 8 from J, leaving 18 bases between them. CDR3 in DNA: TGTGCCTGGGGCGGGACACCCTGGGGGGAAAAACTGTTTTTT. It translates to CAWGGTPWGEKLFF.

This clonotype showed up just a few times. The genes are TRBV20-1 and TRBJ1-2; 7 bases are shared with TRBD1. Germline trimming cut 4 bases from V and 1 base from J; bases unmatched to any gene: 3. The CDR3 contains 13 residues. Germline loops: CDR1 DFQATT, CDR2 SNEGSKA (reference sequence). CDR3 nucleotides: TGCAGTGCTATAGCAGGGGGTAACTATGGCTACACCTTC. This sequence encodes CSAIAGGNYGYTF.

This clonotype was seen a few times. The genes are TRBV7-9 and TRBJ2-7; D is uncertain. CDR3 length equals 14 residues. Between the trimmed V and J ends, which lost 1 base and 5 bases, there was a span of 12 bases. CDR1 and CDR2 (germline): SEHNR, FQNEAQ (reference sequence). The CDR3 DNA reads as TGTGCCAGCAGCTTAGGGGCCCCAAGAGACGAGCAGTACTTC. Its protein product is CASSLGAPRDEQYF.

The chain joins TRBV29-1 to TRBJ2-5; D possibly corresponds to TRBD1 (5 bases). The CDR3 spans 13 residues. Trimming removed 3 bases at V and 4 bases at J, with 12 bases between. Germline CDR1 is SQVTM and CDR2 is ANQGSEA. CDR3 bases: TGCAGCGTTGATAAGGGGCTGGGAGAGACCCAGTACTTC. Amino acid sequence: CSVDKGLGETQYF.

Many counts were recorded for this clonotype. The rearrangement uses TRBV5-6 and TRBJ1-1; D unclear. V lost 2 bases and J lost 1, with 6 bases in between. Germline V gene data show CDR1 as SGHDT and CDR2 as YYEEEE. The CDR3 contains 13 residues. CDR3 region: CASSLTENTEAFF. In nucleotides, the CDR3 is TGTGCCAGCAGCTTAACAGAGAACACTGAAGCTTTCTTT.

This clonotype was counted a few times. V usage is TRBV4-3 and J usage is TRBJ2-7; D is unresolved. Trimming took 0 bases from V and 3 from J, leaving 9 bases between them. CDR1 and CDR2 from the germline V gene are LGHNA and YSLEER. The CDR3 is 14 amino acids. Here the CDR3 reads CASSQDIQDYEQYF. The CDR3 coding sequence is TGCGCCAGCAGCCAAGATATCCAGGACTACGAGCAGTACTTC.

V usage is TRBV5-1 and J usage is TRBJ2-2, with 7 bases lining up with TRBD1. The CDR3 extends over 14 amino acids. With 4 bases clipped from V and 6 bases from J, the junction kept 6 bases outside the gene matches. In germline, CDR1 is SGHRS, CDR2 YFSETQ. CDR3: CASSLRQGPGELFF. The DNA for the CDR3 is TGCGCCAGCAGCCTACGACAGGGTCCCGGGGAGCTGTTTTTT.

This clonotype is a singleton in its sample. The genes are TRBV9 and TRBJ2-7, with 9 nucleotides matching TRBD2. V gave up 0 bases and J gave up 3 bases; unmatched junction bases: 7. The CDR3 is 16 residues long. Germline V CDR1 and CDR2: SGDLS, YYNGEE. CDR3 in DNA: TGTGCCAGCAGCGTAGGGGTAGCGGGAGCTTTCTACGAGCAGTACTTC. Residues: CASSVGVAGAFYEQYF. The whole variable domain, filled in from reference TRBV9 and TRBJ2-7, reads DSGVTQTPKHLITATGQRVTLRCSPRSGDLSVYWYQQSLDQGLQFLIQYYNGEERAKGNILERFSAQQFPDLHSELNLSSLELGDSALYFCASSVGVAGAFYEQYFGPGTRLTVT.